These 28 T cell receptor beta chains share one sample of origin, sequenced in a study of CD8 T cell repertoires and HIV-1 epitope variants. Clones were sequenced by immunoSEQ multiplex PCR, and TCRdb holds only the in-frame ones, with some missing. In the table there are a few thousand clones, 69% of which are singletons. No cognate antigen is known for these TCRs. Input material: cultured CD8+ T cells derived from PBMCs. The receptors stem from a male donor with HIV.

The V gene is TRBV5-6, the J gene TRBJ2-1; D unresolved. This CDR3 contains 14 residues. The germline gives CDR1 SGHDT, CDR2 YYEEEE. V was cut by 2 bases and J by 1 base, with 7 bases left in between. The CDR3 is CASSFAQSYNEQFF. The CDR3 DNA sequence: TGTGCCAGCAGCTTCGCACAGTCCTACAATGAGCAGTTCTTC. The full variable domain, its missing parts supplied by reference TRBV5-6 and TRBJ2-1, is DAGVTQSPTHLIKTRGQQVTLRCSPKSGHDTVSWYQQALGQGPQFIFQYYEEEERQRGNFPDRFSGHQFPNYSSELNVNALLLGDSALYLCASSFAQSYNEQFFGPGTRLTVL.

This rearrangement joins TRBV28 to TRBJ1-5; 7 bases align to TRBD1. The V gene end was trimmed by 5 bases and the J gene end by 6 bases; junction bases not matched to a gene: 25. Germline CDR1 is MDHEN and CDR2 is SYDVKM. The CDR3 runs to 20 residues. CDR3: CASSPPPYRGASPIGQPQHF. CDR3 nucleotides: TGTGCCAGCAGTCCCCCCCCATACAGGGGCGCTAGTCCAATAGGTCAGCCCCAGCATTTT. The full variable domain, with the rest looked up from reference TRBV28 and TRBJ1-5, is DVKVTQSSRYLVKRTGEKVFLECVQDMDHENMFWYRQDPGLGLRLIYFSYDVKMKEKGDIPEGYSVSREKKERFSLILESASTNQTSMYLCASSPPPYRGASPIGQPQHFGDGTRLSIL.

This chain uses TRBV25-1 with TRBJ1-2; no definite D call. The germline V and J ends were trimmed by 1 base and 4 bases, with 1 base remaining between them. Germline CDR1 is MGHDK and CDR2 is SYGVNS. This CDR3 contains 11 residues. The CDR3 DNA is TGTGCCAGCAGTGAATTCTATGGCTACACCTTC. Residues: CASSEFYGYTF.

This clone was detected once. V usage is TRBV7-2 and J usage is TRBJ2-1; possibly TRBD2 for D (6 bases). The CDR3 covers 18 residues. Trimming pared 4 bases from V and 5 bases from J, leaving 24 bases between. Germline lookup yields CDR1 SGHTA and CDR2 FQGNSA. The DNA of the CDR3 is TGTGCCAGCAGCTCCTACGGACTACGGGACCCTTGGAACAATGAGCAGTTCTTC. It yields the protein CASSSYGLRDPWNNEQFF. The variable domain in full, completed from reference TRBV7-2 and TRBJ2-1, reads GAGVSQSPSNKVTEKGKDVELRCDPISGHTALYWYRQSLGQGLEFLIYFQGNSAPDKSGLPSDRFSAERTGGSVSTLTIQRTQQEDSAVYLCASSSYGLRDPWNNEQFFGPGTRLTVL.

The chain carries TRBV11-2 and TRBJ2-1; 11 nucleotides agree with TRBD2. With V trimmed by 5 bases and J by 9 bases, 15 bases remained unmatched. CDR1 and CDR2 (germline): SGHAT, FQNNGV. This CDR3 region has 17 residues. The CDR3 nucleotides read TGTGCCAGCAGCCCATATAGCGGGGGGGGTCGCGGAGGTGAGCAGTTCTTC. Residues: CASSPYSGGGRGGEQFF. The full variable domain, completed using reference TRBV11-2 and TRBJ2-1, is EAGVAQSPRYKIIEKRQSVAFWCNPISGHATLYWYQQILGQGPKLLIQFQNNGVVDDSQLPKDRFSAERLKGVDSTLKIQPAKLEDSAVYLCASSPYSGGGRGGEQFFGPGTRLTVL.

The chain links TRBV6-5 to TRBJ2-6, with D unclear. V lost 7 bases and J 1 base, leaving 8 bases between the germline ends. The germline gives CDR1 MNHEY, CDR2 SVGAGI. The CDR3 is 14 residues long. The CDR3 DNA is TGTGCCAGCACCTTAGTATCTGGGGCCAACGTCCTGACTTTC. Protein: CASTLVSGANVLTF.

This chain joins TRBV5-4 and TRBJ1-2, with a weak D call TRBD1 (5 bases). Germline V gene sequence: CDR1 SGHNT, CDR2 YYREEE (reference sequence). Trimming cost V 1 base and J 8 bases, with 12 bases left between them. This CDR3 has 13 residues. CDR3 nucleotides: TGTGCCAGCAGCTTGAGGGGTACGCACGGCTACACCTTC. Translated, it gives CASSLRGTHGYTF.

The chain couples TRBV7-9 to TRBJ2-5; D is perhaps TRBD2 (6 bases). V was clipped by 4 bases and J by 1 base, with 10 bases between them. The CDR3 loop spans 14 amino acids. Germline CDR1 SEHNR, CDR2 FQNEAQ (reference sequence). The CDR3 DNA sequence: TGTGCCAGCAGCTACGGGGGACTCCAAGAGACCCAGTACTTC. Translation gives CASSYGGLQETQYF.

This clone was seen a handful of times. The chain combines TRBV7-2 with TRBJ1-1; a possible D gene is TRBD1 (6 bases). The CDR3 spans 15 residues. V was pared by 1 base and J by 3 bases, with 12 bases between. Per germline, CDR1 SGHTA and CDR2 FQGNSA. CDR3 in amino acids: CASSLDATGYTEAFF. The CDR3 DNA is TGTGCCAGCAGCTTAGACGCAACAGGGTACACTGAAGCTTTCTTT. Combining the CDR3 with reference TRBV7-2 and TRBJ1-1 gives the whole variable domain GAGVSQSPSNKVTEKGKDVELRCDPISGHTALYWYRQSLGQGLEFLIYFQGNSAPDKSGLPSDRFSAERTGGSVSTLTIQRTQQEDSAVYLCASSLDATGYTEAFFGQGTRLTVV.

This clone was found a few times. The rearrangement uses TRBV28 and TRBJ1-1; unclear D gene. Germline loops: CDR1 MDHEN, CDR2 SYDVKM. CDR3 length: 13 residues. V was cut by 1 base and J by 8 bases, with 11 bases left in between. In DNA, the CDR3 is TGTGCCAGCAGTTTATTGGGCTCGGGGGAAGCTTTCTTT. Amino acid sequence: CASSLLGSGEAFF.

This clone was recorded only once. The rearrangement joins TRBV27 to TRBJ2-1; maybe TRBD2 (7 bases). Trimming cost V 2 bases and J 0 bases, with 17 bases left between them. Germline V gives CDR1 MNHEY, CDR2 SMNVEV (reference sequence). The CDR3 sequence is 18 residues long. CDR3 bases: TGTGCCAGCAGTTTAAGTGGGGGGGCCCTACTCTCCTACAATGAGCAGTTCTTC. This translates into CASSLSGGALLSYNEQFF.

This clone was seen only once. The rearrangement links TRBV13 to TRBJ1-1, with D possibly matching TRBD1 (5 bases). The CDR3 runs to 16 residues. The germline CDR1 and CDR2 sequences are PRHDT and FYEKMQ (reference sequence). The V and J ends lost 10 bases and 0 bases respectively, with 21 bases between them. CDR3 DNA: TGTGCCACCTTTCCACCTTACAGGCAGATGAACACTGAAGCTTTCTTT. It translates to CATFPPYRQMNTEAFF.

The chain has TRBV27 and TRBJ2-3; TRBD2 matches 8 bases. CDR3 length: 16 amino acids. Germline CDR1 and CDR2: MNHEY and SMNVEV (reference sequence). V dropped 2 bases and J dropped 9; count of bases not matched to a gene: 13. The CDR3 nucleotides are TGTGCCAGCAGTTTAATAGACGGGGGGGTGGGCGAGACGCAGTATTTT. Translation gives CASSLIDGGVGETQYF.

CDR3 DNA sequence: TGTGCCAGCAGCTTAGAGGGGGACCCTTCCTACGAGCAGTACTTC. Protein product: CASSLEGDPSYEQYF. J is TRBJ2-7 and V is TRBV7-2; the D gene is possibly TRBD1 (6 bases). The CDR3 has 15 residues. Germline loops: CDR1 SGHTA, CDR2 FQGNSA. V gave up 1 base and J gave up 1 base, with 11 bases separating them.

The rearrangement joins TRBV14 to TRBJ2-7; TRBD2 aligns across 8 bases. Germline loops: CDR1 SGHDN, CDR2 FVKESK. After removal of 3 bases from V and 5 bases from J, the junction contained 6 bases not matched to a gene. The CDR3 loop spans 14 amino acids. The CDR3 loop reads CASSHGTRTHEQYF. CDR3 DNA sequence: TGTGCCAGCAGCCATGGGACTAGAACTCACGAGCAGTACTTC.

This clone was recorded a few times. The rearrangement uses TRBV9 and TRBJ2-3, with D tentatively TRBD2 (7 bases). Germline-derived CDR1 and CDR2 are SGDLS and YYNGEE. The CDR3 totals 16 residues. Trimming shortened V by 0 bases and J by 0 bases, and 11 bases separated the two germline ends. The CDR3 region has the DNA TGTGCCAGCAGCGTAGGAGGGGGGGCTAGCACAGATACGCAGTATTTT. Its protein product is CASSVGGGASTDTQYF.

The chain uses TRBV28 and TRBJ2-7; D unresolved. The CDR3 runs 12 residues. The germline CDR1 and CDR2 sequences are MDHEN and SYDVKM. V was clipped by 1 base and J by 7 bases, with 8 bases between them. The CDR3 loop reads CASSLFIAEQYF. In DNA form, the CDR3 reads TGTGCCAGCAGTTTATTTATCGCGGAGCAGTACTTC.

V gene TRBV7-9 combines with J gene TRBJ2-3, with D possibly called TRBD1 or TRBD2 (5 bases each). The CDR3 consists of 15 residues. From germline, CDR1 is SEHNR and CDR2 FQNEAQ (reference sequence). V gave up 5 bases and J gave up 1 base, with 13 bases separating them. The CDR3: CASSSIRDGTDTQYF. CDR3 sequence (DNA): TGTGCCAGCAGCAGTATTCGGGACGGCACAGATACGCAGTATTTT.

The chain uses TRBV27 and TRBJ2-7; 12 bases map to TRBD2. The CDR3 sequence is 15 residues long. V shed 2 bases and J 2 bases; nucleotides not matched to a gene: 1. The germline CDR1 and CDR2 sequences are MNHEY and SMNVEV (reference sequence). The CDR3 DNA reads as TGTGCCAGCAGTTTAGCTAGCGGGGGGGCCTACGAGCAGTACTTC. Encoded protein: CASSLASGGAYEQYF.

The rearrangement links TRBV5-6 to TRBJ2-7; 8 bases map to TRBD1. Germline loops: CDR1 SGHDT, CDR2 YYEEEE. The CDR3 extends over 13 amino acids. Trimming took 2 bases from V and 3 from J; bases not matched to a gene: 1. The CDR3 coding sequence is TGTGCCAGCAGCTTACAGGGGGACTACGAGCAGTACTTC. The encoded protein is CASSLQGDYEQYF. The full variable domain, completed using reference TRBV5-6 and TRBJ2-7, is DAGVTQSPTHLIKTRGQQVTLRCSPKSGHDTVSWYQQALGQGPQFIFQYYEEEERQRGNFPDRFSGHQFPNYSSELNVNALLLGDSALYLCASSLQGDYEQYFGPGTRLTVT.

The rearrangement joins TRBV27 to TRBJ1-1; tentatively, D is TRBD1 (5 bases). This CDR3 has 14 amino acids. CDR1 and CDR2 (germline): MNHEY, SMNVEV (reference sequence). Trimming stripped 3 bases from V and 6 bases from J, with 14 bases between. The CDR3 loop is CASSLITGSSEAFF. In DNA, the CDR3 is TGTGCCAGCAGTTTGATCACAGGATCCTCTGAAGCTTTCTTT.

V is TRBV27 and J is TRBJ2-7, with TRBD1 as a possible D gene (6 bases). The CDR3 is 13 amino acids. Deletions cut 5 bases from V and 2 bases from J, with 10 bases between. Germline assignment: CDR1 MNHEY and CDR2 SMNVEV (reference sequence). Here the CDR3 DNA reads TGTGCCAGCAGTCTCAGGGGTACCTACGAGCAGTACTTC. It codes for CASSLRGTYEQYF.

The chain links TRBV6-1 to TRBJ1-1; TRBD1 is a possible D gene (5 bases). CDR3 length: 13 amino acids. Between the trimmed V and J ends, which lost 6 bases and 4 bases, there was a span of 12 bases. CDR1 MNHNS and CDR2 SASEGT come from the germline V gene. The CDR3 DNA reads TGTGCCAGCAGGTGGGGGACGGGCACTGAAGCTTTCTTT. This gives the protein CASRWGTGTEAFF.

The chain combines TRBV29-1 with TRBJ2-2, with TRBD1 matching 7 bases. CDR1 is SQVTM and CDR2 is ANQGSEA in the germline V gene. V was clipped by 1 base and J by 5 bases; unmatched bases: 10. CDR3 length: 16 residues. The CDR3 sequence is CSVEATQGWGTGELFF. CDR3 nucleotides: TGCAGCGTTGAAGCGACACAGGGGTGGGGGACCGGGGAGCTGTTTTTT.

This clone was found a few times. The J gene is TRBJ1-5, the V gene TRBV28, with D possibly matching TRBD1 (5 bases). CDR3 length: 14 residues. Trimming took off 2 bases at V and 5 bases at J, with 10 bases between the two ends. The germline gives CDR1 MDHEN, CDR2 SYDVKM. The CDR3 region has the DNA TGTGCCAGCAGTTTAGAACAGGCATATCAGCCCCAGCATTTT. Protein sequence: CASSLEQAYQPQHF. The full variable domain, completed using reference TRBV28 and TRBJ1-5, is DVKVTQSSRYLVKRTGEKVFLECVQDMDHENMFWYRQDPGLGLRLIYFSYDVKMKEKGDIPEGYSVSREKKERFSLILESASTNQTSMYLCASSLEQAYQPQHFGDGTRLSIL.

The CDR3 here is CAWSVDTYEQYF. The CDR3 DNA follows: TGTGCCTGGAGTGTAGACACCTACGAGCAGTACTTC. This chain joins TRBV30 and TRBJ2-7; no reliable D call. Germline V gene data show CDR1 as GTSNPN and CDR2 as SVGIG (reference sequence). Trimming cost V 0 bases and J 2 bases, with 5 bases left between them. The CDR3 extends over 12 amino acids.

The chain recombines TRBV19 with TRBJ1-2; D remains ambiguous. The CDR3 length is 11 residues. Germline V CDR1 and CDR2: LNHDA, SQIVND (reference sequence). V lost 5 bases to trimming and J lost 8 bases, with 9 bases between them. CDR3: CASSLSEGYTF. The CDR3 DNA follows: TGTGCCAGTAGTCTATCTGAAGGCTACACCTTC.

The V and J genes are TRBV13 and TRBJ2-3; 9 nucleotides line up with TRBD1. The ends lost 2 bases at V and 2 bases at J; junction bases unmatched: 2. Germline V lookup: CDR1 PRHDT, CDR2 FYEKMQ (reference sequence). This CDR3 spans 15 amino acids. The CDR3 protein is CASSLRDRATDTQYF. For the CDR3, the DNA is TGTGCCAGCAGCTTAAGGGACAGGGCCACAGATACGCAGTATTTT.